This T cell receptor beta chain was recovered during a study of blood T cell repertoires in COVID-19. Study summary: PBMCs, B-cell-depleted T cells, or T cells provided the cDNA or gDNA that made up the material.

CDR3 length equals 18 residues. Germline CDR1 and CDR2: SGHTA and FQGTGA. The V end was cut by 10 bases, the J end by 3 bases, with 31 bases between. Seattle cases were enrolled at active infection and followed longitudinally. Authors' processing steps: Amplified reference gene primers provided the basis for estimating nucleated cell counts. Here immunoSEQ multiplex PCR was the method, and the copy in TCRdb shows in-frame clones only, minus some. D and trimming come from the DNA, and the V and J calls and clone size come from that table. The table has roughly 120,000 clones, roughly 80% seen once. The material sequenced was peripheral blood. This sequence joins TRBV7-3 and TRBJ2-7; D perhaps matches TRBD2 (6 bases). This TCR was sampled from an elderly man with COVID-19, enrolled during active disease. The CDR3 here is CAILGGGGRGIIHYEQYF. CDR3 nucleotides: TGTGCCATCCTGGGTGGGGGAGGACGCGGCATTATCCACTACGAGCAGTACTTC.